Sequencing of this TCR beta chain was carried out in a study of T cells after yellow fever vaccination. Study summary: Where fractions had low cell numbers, libraries were prepared from them with the SMART-Seq v4 Ultra Low Input RNA kit. Study-level findings and limits: Compared with primary, the secondary response was weaker and peaked at day 5, not 15.

The authors made TCR cDNA by 5'RACE template switching, adding a universal primer site and UMIs. MiXCR, run by TCRdb on the 5' RACE reads, gives a single entry per CDR3 protein. The sample has roughly 120,000 distinct CDR3 sequences; nearly 7.5% are singletons. This CDR3 contains 14 residues. With V trimmed by 1 base and J by 7 bases, 2 bases remained unmatched. CDR1 is LGHNA, CDR2 YNFKEQ, per germline. Ten or more counts support this clonotype. Its antigen is not identified. This receptor was identified in a man aged 18-30 years who received the YFV17D yellow fever vaccine. The sequencing used CD4+ T cells sorted from PBMCs, collected roughly 10 days after the first yellow fever vaccination. The chain employs TRBV4-2 and TRBJ1-5; 9 nucleotides match TRBD1. Here the CDR3 DNA reads TGTGCCAGCAGCCAAGGGGGGACAGGGCAGCCCCAGCATTTT. It translates to CASSQGGTGQPQHF.